The T cell receptor beta chain under discussion was sequenced for a study of shared clonotypes between healthy human individuals. In germline, CDR1 is MNHNS, CDR2 SASEGT. This CDR3 region has 15 residues. The V segment lost 7 bases and the J segment 6 bases; nucleotides outside the gene matches: 10. Concerning this clone: The antigen remains undetermined.

It was at deep level that the assay was run. Data came from immunoSEQ multiplex PCR; TCRdb stores just in-frame clones and leaves some out. The sample shows over 2 million clones, 80% to 95% of them seen only once. Study outcomes and limitations: Represented genetic and exposure-history diversity was restricted by having few donors.

Sequences were obtained from naive CD4+ T cells from PBMCs. The subset denotes: CD45RA+ positively selected. The genes are TRBV6-1 and TRBJ2-2; TRBD2 aligns across 8 bases. This clonotype originated in a man between 18 and 29 years old in good health. Some clones in this sample may be carry-over from other donors' samples. DNA for the CDR3: TGTGCCAGCAAAAGGGGACTAGTCTTATCCGGGGAGCTGTTTTTT. This gives the protein CASKRGLVLSGELFF.